The next 8 T cell receptor beta chains were all read from a single sample in a study of control samples from healthy donors and cancer patients. The protocol was immunoSEQ multiplex PCR, while the TCRdb copy is restricted to in-frame clones and leaves out a portion. The sample carries 90,000 to 150,000 clones, approximately 88% recorded once. What was sequenced was blood. Receptors were obtained from a man over 45 in good health.

The rearrangement links TRBV6-2 or TRBV6-3 to TRBJ2-2, with D uncertain. The V gene lost 0 bases and the J gene lost 2 bases, with 4 bases spanning the gap. The CDR3 consists of 14 residues. Germline CDR1 reads MNHEY; CDR2 reads SVGEGT. CDR3 amino acids: CASSYSFNTGELFF. DNA of the CDR3: TGTGCCAGCAGTTACTCCTTTAACACCGGGGAGCTGTTTTTT.

This chain links TRBV19 with TRBJ2-6; a possible D gene is TRBD1 (5 bases). The V end was cut by 5 bases, the J end by 0 bases, with 5 bases between. Germline loops: CDR1 LNHDA, CDR2 SQIVND (reference sequence). This CDR3 has 14 residues. The CDR3, as DNA: TGTGCCAGTAGTGACAGCTCTGGGGCCAACGTCCTGACTTTC. Its protein product is CASSDSSGANVLTF.

In its sample, this clone was seen a few times. V is TRBV24-1 and J is TRBJ1-5; D gene ambiguous. Per germline, CDR1 KGHDR and CDR2 SFDVKD. This CDR3 has 15 amino acids. Trimming pared 2 bases from V and 5 bases from J, leaving 12 bases between. Here the CDR3 reads CATSDSKGAHQPQHF. The DNA for the CDR3 is TGTGCCACCAGTGATTCAAAGGGCGCCCATCAGCCCCAGCATTTT.

This rearrangement joins TRBV6-4 to TRBJ2-7; tentatively, D is TRBD2 (7 bases). V dropped 9 bases and J dropped 2 bases, with 14 bases sitting between them. The CDR3 extends over 13 amino acids. Germline CDR1 reads MRHNA; CDR2 reads SNTAGT. The CDR3 region has the DNA TGTGCCAGTGGGTGGGAGGGGGCCTACGAGCAGTACTTC. It is translated as CASGWEGAYEQYF.

The chain recombines TRBV6-5 with TRBJ1-1; a possible D gene is TRBD1 (6 bases). Germline CDR1 is MNHEY and CDR2 is SVGAGI. The CDR3 covers 14 residues. The ends were cut back, 6 bases at V and 2 bases at J, with 13 bases in the middle. The DNA for the CDR3 is TGTGCCAGCAGCCCCGAGGACAGAAACACTGAAGCTTTCTTT. This translates into CASSPEDRNTEAFF.

CDR3 amino acids: CASSFDRADFTEAFF. In nucleotides, the CDR3 is TGCGCCAGCAGCTTTGACCGGGCAGACTTCACTGAAGCTTTCTTT. The chain combines TRBV5-1 with TRBJ1-1; D ambiguous. Trimming took 2 bases from V and 4 from J, leaving 15 bases between them. Germline CDR1 is SGHRS and CDR2 is YFSETQ. The CDR3 covers 15 residues.

This clone was seen just once. The chain has TRBV27 and TRBJ2-3, with a tentative D call TRBD2 (7 bases). V was shortened by 0 bases and J by 0 bases, with 10 bases between the two germline ends. The germline V gene has CDR1 MNHEY and CDR2 SMNVEV (reference sequence). The length of the CDR3 is 16 residues. The CDR3 sequence: CASSLSKGGSTDTQYF. CDR3 nucleotide sequence: TGTGCCAGCAGTTTATCGAAGGGGGGGAGCACAGATACGCAGTATTTT.

The chain combines TRBV19 with TRBJ1-1, with D unresolved. CDR3 size: 13 residues. Trimming took off 6 bases at V and 2 bases at J, with 10 bases between the two ends. Germline V gives CDR1 LNHDA, CDR2 SQIVND (reference sequence). DNA for the CDR3: TGTGCCAGTAGAGTAAATTCCAACACTGAAGCTTTCTTT. Its protein is CASRVNSNTEAFF.